This T cell receptor beta chain came from a study of early T cells in non-severe SARS-CoV-2 infection. Study as a whole: Sequencing was performed on bulk RNA from unsorted whole blood, leaving chains unpaired.

Germline CDR1 and CDR2: MNHEY and SVGEGT. J lost 1 base, V lost 5 bases, and 11 bases had no gene match. This CDR3 contains 19 residues. Broader study findings: Comparison of clonotypes with VDJdb favored anti-spike CD8 responses while missing private and CD4 specificities.

Tagging with unique molecular identifiers was applied to individual cDNA molecules. TCRdb re-analysed the 5' RACE reads in MiXCR, keeping a single row per CDR3 protein. The sample yields almost 85,000 distinct CDR3 sequences, over 10% seen once. By share, this clonotype counts as medium-sized. What it binds is not known. The V gene is TRBV6-2 or TRBV6-3, the J gene TRBJ2-3; 14 positions match TRBD2. This receptor was obtained from an adult who was a healthcare worker with PCR-confirmed SARS-CoV-2 infection or an uninfected control (not recorded which). Sample: whole blood. The DNA of the CDR3 is TGTGCCAGCAGTCCACCGGGACTAGCGGGGGAAGGGGGCACAGATACGCAGTATTTT. Translation: CASSPPGLAGEGGTDTQYF.